The text below deals with one T cell receptor (beta chain). The antigen is not known. This record comes from a study of spatial heterogeneity in lung cancer. Study-wide results and caveats: Resection saw ubiquitous expanded tumor TCRs appear in blood more than follow-up did.

The time point here: blood at routine non-recurrence follow-up after resection. Whole RNA from tumor, nontumor lung or frozen PBMC was sequenced unsorted. Germline values: CDR1 SGHRS, CDR2 YFSETQ. The CDR3 spans 15 residues. V was clipped by 4 bases and J by 6 bases; unmatched bases: 8. Single TCR cDNA molecules each had their own unique molecular identifier. TCRdb re-called the 5' RACE reads through MiXCR, storing one row per CDR3 protein. The sample contains roughly 120,000 distinct CDR3 sequences, roughly 10% of which appear only once. The specimen comprised PBMCs, sampled at follow-up. This clonotype was sampled from a female donor with early-stage non-small cell lung cancer. The chain has TRBV5-1 and TRBJ2-4; 9 bases are shared with TRBD1. CDR3 region: CASSPDRGVSNIQYF. The CDR3 DNA sequence: TGCGCCAGCAGCCCGGACAGGGGAGTATCAAACATTCAGTACTTC.